These 5 T cell receptor beta chains originate from one sample sequenced in a study of cytomegalovirus exposure and HLA in healthy donors. Researchers ran the PCR with 60 Vbeta and 13 Jbeta primers. Libraries were prepared by immunoSEQ multiplex PCR; TCRdb keeps only in-frame clonotypes and omits some of them. The sample has 100,000 to 150,000 clones, 80% seen once; the top ten hold 1%. Material: PBMCs. These receptor sequences come from a man in his forties in good health and CMV-seronegative.

This chain joins TRBV25-1 and TRBJ2-2; 9 nucleotides line up with TRBD1. Germline V gives CDR1 MGHDK, CDR2 SYGVNS. V dropped 4 bases and J dropped 0; count of bases not matched to a gene: 9. The CDR3 has 18 residues. This CDR3 reads CASSATSGQGTNTGELFF. DNA for the CDR3: TGTGCCAGCAGTGCAACTTCGGGACAGGGCACGAACACCGGGGAGCTGTTTTTT. The variable domain in full, with the rest retrieved from reference TRBV25-1 and TRBJ2-2, is EADIYQTPRYLVIGTGKKITLECSQTMGHDKMYWYQQDPGMELHLIHYSYGVNSTEKGDLSSESTVSRIRTEHFPLTLESARPSHTSQYLCASSATSGQGTNTGELFFGEGSRLTVL.

The V and J genes are TRBV27 and TRBJ2-7, with D possibly being TRBD2 (6 bases). There are 15 residues in the CDR3. Trimming removed 3 bases at V and 3 bases at J, with 15 bases between. In germline, CDR1 is MNHEY, CDR2 SMNVEV (reference sequence). CDR3 protein: CASSFQRRRDYEQYF. CDR3 in DNA: TGTGCCAGCAGTTTTCAGAGGAGGCGGGACTACGAGCAGTACTTC.

This clone appeared a single time. The chain joins TRBV19 to TRBJ1-2, with 8 bases matching TRBD1. The CDR3 is made up of 12 amino acids. The trim removed 9 bases at V and 4 bases at J, leaving 4 bases unmatched. Looked up from germline, CDR1 is LNHDA and CDR2 is SQIVND (reference sequence). The CDR3 loop reads CASRQGTYGYTF. The DNA for the CDR3 is TGTGCCAGCAGACAGGGGACCTATGGCTACACCTTC.

This chain uses TRBV27 with TRBJ1-1; no definite D call. Germline CDR1 MNHEY, CDR2 SMNVEV (reference sequence). The CDR3 runs 14 residues. The V end was cut by 4 bases, the J end by 1 base, with 10 bases between. The CDR3 loop reads CASSSPLRNTEAFF. CDR3 bases: TGTGCCAGCAGTTCCCCCCTCCGGAACACTGAAGCTTTCTTT.

V is TRBV19 and J is TRBJ2-7, with D possibly matching TRBD1 (6 bases). The germline CDR1 and CDR2 sequences are LNHDA and SQIVND (reference sequence). Trimming pared 5 bases from V and 3 bases from J, leaving 23 bases between. The CDR3 runs to 17 residues. CDR3 loop: CASSDPGQGHGNYEQYF. The CDR3 DNA reads as TGTGCCAGTAGTGACCCGGGACAAGGGCATGGGAACTACGAGCAGTACTTC.